This T cell receptor (beta chain) was recorded in a study of blood T cell repertoires in COVID-19. Study in general: There were acute and convalescent COVID-19 samples, and they came from the United States, Italy and Spain. Sources were T cells, B-cell-depleted T cells, or PBMCs; the material itself was cDNA or gDNA.

How the authors handled the data: Nucleated cell counts were estimated from reference gene primer amplification. Using immunoSEQ multiplex PCR, the repertoire was profiled, and TCRdb retains in-frame clones only, with some absent. From that table come the V and J calls and clone size; the DNA was used to work out D and trimming. The sample contains 25,000 or so clones, 88% of which appear only once. The clonotype was recovered from a woman aged 45-60 years with active COVID-19. The sequenced sample was peripheral blood.

CDR3 residues: CASRYSGDSTEQYF. The CDR3, as DNA: TGCGCCAGCCGTTATAGCGGGGATTCTACGGAGCAGTACTTC. V and J are TRBV5-1 and TRBJ2-7, with 8 nucleotides matching TRBD2. The germline V gene encodes CDR1 SGHRS and CDR2 YFSETQ. The V gene end was trimmed by 7 bases and the J gene end by 7 bases; junction bases not matched to a gene: 13. There are 14 residues in the CDR3.